The 4 T cell receptor beta chains below all came from one sample that was sequenced in a study of a mutant IDH1 vaccine in newly diagnosed glioma. The repertoire was sequenced with immunoSEQ multiplex PCR; TCRdb's copy has only in-frame clones and lacks some. Among 60,000 to 65,000 clones listed, around 83% were seen once. Their target antigens are unknown. The time point was: week 47, end of study. The content of each vaccine dose was 300 ug of mutant IDH1 20-mer peptide, and topical imiquimod accompanied it. Sequenced here: PBMCs, sampled from a glioma patient whose treatment included an IDH1 peptide vaccine. These receptors were taken from a man under 40 with glioma.

The chain couples TRBV6-5 to TRBJ1-3; no reliable D call. The germline gives CDR1 MNHEY, CDR2 SVGAGI. V was clipped by 5 bases and J by 4 bases, with 12 bases between them. CDR3 length equals 14 residues. CDR3 sequence: CASSKGWEGNTIYF. The CDR3 DNA follows: TGTGCCAGCAGTAAAGGGTGGGAGGGAAACACCATATATTTT.

V and J are TRBV4-1 and TRBJ2-5, with TRBD1 as a possible D gene (5 bases). In germline, CDR1 is MGHRA, CDR2 YSYEKL. This CDR3 spans 14 amino acids. V lost 0 bases and J lost 4, with 9 bases in between. CDR3 amino acids: CASSQDRRGETQYF. CDR3 coding DNA: TGCGCCAGCAGCCAAGATCGAAGGGGAGAGACCCAGTACTTC.

The sample holds a few counts of this clone. This chain joins TRBV5-6 and TRBJ1-1, with D unclear. The V and J ends lost 0 bases and 0 bases respectively, with 9 bases between them. Germline CDR1 and CDR2: SGHDT and YYEEEE. The CDR3 sequence is 15 residues long. The CDR3 is CASSLVVKVNTEAFF. CDR3 coding DNA: TGTGCCAGCAGCTTGGTTGTGAAGGTGAACACTGAAGCTTTCTTT.

The CDR3 coding sequence is TGTGCCAGCAGTGAATATGGGGCAGGGGGTCACGAGCAGTACTTC. This sequence encodes CASSEYGAGGHEQYF. J is TRBJ2-7 and V is TRBV25-1; 7 bases align to TRBD1. CDR3 size: 15 residues. J lost 5 bases, V lost 0 bases, and 7 bases had no gene match. Germline V gives CDR1 MGHDK, CDR2 SYGVNS.